The clone carrying this TCR beta chain was picked up many times. Its antigen remains unidentified. These data originate in a study of CD8 T cells in ankylosing spondylitis. CDR1 SQVTM and CDR2 ANQGSEA come from the germline V gene. V was pared by 2 bases and J by 1 base, with 12 bases between. The CDR3 covers 14 residues. Quantitative 5'-RACE was performed with molecular barcodes, and it yielded the TCR beta libraries. In TCRdb, the 5' RACE reads were re-called with MiXCR into one record per CDR3 protein. The sample holds fewer than 250,000 distinct CDR3 sequences, 8% to 11% seen once. Overall study findings and caveats: Reportedly, matched ankylosing spondylitis synovial fluid was significantly enriched for disease-linked clones. Ankylosing spondylitis blood appeared to be characterized by a TCR beta motif of about eight highly homologous variants.

This receptor was obtained from a male donor with ankylosing spondylitis or in good health (not recorded which). Sequencing input: blood, either unsorted or a sorted T cell fraction (not recorded which). V gene TRBV29-1 combines with J gene TRBJ2-7, with a weak D call TRBD2 (6 bases). The CDR3 is CSVEKRGRSYEQYF. In nucleotides, the CDR3 is TGCAGCGTTGAAAAGCGTGGGAGGTCCTACGAGCAGTACTTC.